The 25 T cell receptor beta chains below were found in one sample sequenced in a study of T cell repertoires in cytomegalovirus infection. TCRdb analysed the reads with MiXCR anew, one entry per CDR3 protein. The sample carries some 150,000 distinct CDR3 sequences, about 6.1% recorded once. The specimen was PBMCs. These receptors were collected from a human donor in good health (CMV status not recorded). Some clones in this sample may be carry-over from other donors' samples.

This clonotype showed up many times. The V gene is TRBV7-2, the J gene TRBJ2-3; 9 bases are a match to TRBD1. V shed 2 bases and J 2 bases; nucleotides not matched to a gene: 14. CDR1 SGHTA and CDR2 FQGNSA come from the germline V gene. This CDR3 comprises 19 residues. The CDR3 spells CASSLKGTGNSGPTDTQYF. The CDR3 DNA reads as TGTGCCAGCAGCTTAAAGGGGACAGGGAACAGTGGGCCCACAGATACGCAGTATTTT.

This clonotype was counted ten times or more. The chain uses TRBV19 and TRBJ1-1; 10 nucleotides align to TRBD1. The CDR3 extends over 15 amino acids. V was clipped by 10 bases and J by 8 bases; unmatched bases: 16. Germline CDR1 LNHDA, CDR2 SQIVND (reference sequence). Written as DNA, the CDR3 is TGTGCCACCGCCCCGGGACAGGGGTCTACGGAAGAAGCTTTCTTT. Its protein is CATAPGQGSTEEAFF.

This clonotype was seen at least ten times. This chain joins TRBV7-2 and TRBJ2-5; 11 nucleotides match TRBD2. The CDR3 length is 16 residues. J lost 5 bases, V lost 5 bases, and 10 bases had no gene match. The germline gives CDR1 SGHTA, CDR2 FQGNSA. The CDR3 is CASSPRGSGGAETQYF. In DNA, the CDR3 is TGTGCCAGCAGCCCCCGGGGTAGCGGGGGGGCGGAGACCCAGTACTTC.

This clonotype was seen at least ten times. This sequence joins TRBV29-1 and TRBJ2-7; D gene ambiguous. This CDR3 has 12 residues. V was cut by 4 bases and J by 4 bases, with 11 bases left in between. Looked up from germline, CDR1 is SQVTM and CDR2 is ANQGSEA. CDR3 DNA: TGCAGCGTTGGGCTGGGGAAGTACGAGCAGTACTTC. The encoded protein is CSVGLGKYEQYF.

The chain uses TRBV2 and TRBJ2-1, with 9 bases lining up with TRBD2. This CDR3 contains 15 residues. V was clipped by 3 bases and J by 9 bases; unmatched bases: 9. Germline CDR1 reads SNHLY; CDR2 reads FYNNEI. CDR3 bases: TGTGCCAGCAGTGAGACTAGCGGTAATAGTGGTGAGCAGTTCTTC. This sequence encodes CASSETSGNSGEQFF. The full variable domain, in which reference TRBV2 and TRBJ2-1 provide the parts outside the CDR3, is EPEVTQTPSHQVTQMGQEVILRCVPISNHLYFYWYRQILGQKVEFLVSFYNNEISEKSEIFDDQFSVERPDGSNFTLKIRSTKLEDSAMYFCASSETSGNSGEQFFGPGTRLTVL.

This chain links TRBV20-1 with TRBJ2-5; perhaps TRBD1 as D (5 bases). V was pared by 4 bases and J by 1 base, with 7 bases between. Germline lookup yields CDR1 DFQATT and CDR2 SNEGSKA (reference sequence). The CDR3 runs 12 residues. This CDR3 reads CSAIGAQETQYF. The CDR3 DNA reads TGCAGTGCTATAGGGGCCCAAGAGACCCAGTACTTC.

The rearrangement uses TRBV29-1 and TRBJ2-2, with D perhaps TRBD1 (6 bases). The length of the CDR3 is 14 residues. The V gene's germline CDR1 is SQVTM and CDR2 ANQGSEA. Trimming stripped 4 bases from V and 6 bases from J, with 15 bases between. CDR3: CSVAGAGVPGELFF. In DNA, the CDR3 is TGCAGCGTTGCAGGGGCAGGGGTCCCCGGGGAGCTGTTTTTT.

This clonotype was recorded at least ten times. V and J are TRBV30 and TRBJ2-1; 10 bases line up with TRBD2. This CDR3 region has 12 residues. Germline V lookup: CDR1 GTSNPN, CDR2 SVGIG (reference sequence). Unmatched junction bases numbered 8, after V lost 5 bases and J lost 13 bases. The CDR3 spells CAWASGGMVQFF. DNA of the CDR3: TGTGCCTGGGCTAGCGGGGGCATGGTACAGTTCTTC.

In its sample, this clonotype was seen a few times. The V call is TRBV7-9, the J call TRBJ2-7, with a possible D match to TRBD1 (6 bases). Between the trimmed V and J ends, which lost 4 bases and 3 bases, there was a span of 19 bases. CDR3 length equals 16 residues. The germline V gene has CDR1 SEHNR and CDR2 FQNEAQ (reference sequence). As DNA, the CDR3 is TGTGCCAGCAGCTCGAAGAAACAGGGCCCAGTCTACGAGCAGTACTTC. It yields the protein CASSSKKQGPVYEQYF. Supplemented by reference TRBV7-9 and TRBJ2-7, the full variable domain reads DTGVSQNPRHKITKRGQNVTFRCDPISEHNRLYWYRQTLGQGPEFLTYFQNEAQLEKSRLLSDRFSAERPKGSFSTLEIQRTEQGDSAMYLCASSSKKQGPVYEQYFGPGTRLTVT.

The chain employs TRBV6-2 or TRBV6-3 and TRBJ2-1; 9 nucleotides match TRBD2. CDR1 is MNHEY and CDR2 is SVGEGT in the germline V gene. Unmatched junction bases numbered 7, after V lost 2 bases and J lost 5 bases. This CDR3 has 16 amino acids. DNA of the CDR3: TGTGCCAGCAGTTACCAGCTAGCGGGGCGAAACAATGAGCAGTTCTTC. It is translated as CASSYQLAGRNNEQFF.

DNA for the CDR3: TGCAGCGTTGTTGAGAACATGAGCTCCTACGAGCAGTACTTC. Translated, it gives CSVVENMSSYEQYF. The J gene is TRBJ2-7, the V gene TRBV29-1; no clear D gene. CDR3 length equals 14 residues. With 4 bases removed from V and 0 bases from J, the gap between germline ends came to 13 bases. Germline V gene sequence: CDR1 SQVTM, CDR2 ANQGSEA.

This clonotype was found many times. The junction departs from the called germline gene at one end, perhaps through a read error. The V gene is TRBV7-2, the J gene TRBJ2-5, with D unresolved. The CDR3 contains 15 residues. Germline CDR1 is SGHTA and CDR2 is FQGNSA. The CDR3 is CASSPSAVVQQTQYF. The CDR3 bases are TGTGCCAGCAGCCCCAGCGCGGTAGTCCAACAGACCCAGTACTTC.

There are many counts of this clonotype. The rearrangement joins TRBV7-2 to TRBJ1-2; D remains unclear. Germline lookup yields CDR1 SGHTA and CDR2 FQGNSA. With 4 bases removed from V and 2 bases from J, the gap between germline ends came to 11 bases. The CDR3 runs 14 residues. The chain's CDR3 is CASSYEEGNYGYTF. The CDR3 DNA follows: TGTGCCAGCAGCTATGAGGAGGGAAACTATGGCTACACCTTC.

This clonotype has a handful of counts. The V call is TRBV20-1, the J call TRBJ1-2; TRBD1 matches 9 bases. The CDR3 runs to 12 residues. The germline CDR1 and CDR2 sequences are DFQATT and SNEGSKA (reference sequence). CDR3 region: CRGQGYDYGYTF. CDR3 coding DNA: TGCAGGGGACAGGGTTATGACTATGGCTACACCTTC.

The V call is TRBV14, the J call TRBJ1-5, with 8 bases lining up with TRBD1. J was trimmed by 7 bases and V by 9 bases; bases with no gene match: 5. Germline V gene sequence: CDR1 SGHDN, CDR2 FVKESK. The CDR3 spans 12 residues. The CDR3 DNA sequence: TGTGCCAGGAAACAGGGGGAGCAGCCCCAGCATTTT. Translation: CARKQGEQPQHF.

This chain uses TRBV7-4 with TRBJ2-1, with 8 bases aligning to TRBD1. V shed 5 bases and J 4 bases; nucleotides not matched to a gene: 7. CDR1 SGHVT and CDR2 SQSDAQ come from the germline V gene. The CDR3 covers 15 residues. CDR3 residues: CASSLLDRAYNEQFF. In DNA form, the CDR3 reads TGTGCCAGCAGCCTCCTGGACAGGGCGTACAATGAGCAGTTCTTC.

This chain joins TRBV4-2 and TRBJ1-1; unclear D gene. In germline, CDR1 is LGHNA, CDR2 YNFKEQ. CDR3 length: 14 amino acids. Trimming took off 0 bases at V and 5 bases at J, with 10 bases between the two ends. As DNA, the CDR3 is TGTGCCAGCAGCCAAGAAGTCCAGGCGACTGAAGCTTTCTTT. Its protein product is CASSQEVQATEAFF.

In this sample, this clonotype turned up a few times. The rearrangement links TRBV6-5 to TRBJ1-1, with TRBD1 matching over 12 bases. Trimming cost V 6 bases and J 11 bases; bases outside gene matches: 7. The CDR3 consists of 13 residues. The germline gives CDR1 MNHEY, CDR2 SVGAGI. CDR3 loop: CASSPGQGAYAFF. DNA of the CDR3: TGTGCCAGCAGCCCGGGACAGGGGGCTTATGCTTTCTTT.

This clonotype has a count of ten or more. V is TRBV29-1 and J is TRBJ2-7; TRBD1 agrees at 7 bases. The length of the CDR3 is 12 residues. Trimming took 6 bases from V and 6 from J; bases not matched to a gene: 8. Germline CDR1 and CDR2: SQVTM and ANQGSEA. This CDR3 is CSVQGSGGEQYF. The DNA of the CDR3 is TGCAGCGTACAGGGGAGTGGAGGCGAGCAGTACTTC.

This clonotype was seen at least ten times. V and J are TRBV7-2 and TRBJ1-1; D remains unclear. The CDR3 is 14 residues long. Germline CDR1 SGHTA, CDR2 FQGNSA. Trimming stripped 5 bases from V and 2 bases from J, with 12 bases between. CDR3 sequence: CASSPSAPNTEAFF. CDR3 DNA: TGTGCCAGCAGCCCGTCGGCCCCCAACACTGAAGCTTTCTTT.

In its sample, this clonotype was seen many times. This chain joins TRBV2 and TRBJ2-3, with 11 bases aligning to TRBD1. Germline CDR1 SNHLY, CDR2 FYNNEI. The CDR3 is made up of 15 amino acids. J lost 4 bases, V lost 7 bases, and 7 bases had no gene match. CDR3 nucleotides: TGTGCCAGCAAGTTGGACAGGGGGCATCCAGATACGCAGTATTTT. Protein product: CASKLDRGHPDTQYF.

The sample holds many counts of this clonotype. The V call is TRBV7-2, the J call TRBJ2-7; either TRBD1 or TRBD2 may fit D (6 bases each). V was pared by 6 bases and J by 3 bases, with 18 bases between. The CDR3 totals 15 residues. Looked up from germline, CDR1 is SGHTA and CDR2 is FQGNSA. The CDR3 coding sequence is TGTGCCAGCAGTCAAAGGGGGGCAGCCCTCTACGAGCAGTACTTC. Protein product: CASSQRGAALYEQYF.

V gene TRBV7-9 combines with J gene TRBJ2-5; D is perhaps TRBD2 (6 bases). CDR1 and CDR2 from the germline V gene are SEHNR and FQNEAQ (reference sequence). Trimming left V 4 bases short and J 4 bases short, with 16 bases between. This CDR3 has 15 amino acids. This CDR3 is CASSSPDEEGETQYF. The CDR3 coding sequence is TGTGCCAGCAGCTCACCGGATGAGGAGGGAGAGACCCAGTACTTC.

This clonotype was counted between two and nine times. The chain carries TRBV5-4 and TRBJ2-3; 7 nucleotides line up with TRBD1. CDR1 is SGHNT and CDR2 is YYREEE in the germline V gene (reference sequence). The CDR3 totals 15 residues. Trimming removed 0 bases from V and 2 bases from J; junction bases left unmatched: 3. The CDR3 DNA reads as TGTGCCAGCAGCTTGGAGGGGGCGCCCACAGATACGCAGTATTTT. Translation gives CASSLEGAPTDTQYF.

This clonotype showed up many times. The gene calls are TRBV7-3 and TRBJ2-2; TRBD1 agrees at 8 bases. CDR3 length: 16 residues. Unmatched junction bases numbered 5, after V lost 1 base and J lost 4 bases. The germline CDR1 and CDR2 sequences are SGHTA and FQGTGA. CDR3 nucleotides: TGTGCCAGCAGCTTAAACGGACAGGGAGGCACCGGGGAGCTGTTTTTT. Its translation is CASSLNGQGGTGELFF. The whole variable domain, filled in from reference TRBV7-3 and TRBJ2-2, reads GAGVSQTPSNKVTEKGKYVELRCDPISGHTALYWYRQSLGQGPEFLIYFQGTGAADDSGLPNDRFFAVRPEGSVSTLKIQRTERGDSAVYLCASSLNGQGGTGELFFGEGSRLTVL.